This T cell receptor beta chain was identified during a study of control samples from healthy donors and cancer patients. Clones were read by immunoSEQ multiplex PCR, and TCRdb kept only the in-frame ones, dropping some. The sample includes about 54,000 clones, roughly 96% of them seen just once. The germline V gene has CDR1 DFQATT and CDR2 SNEGSKA (reference sequence). The V segment lost 6 bases and the J segment 5 bases; nucleotides outside the gene matches: 3. This CDR3 has 11 residues. V usage is TRBV20-1 and J usage is TRBJ2-7, with 8 bases matching TRBD1. The sample comprised blood. This TCR derives from a woman in her twenties or thirties in good health. CDR3 residues: CSADRGDEQYF. For the CDR3, the DNA is TGCAGTGCCGACAGGGGCGACGAGCAGTACTTC.